Listed below are T cell receptor beta chains from one sample, sequenced in a study of cytomegalovirus exposure and HLA in healthy donors. TCRdb's copy holds only in-frame clones and misses some; the assay was immunoSEQ multiplex PCR. The sample records 75,000 to 95,000 clones, over 75% being singletons. The material sequenced was PBMCs. These receptors were collected from a man aged 50-59 years in good health and CMV-seronegative. The conserved cysteine and the conserved F or W are not part of the CDR3 here. The order of the fields is CDR3 length, V gene, D gene, clone size, CDR3 protein. The D gene is left open where the match is weak. The size entry is marked missing in some rows and otherwise reads once, few, many or a size class.

11,TRBV7-3,-,-,ASSPAAGNEQF
13,TRBV11-1,TRBD1,-,ASSLADRGGDTQY
14,TRBV19,-,-,ASSTAPGGNNQPQH
11,TRBV18,TRBD1,-,ASLPGQNYGYT
13,TRBV5-1,-,-,ASSLLPGRSYEQY
12,TRBV14,-,-,ASSQVGGADTQY
13,TRBV10-3,-,few,AISEGASGANVLT
11,TRBV7-6,-,few,ASSLQSRYEQY
14,TRBV9,TRBD2,-,ASSVGGGGNTGELF
13,TRBV25-1,-,-,ASRAADSGANVLT
10,TRBV18,-,-,ASSKGEDTQY
15,TRBV6-1,TRBD1,-,TSSEPAGGWTNEKLF
10,TRBV15,-,once,ATSSRGTEAF
14,TRBV5-4,TRBD1,-,ASSMDRGPGTGTQY
13,TRBV7-9,TRBD2,-,ASSLVAGLQETQY
13,TRBV30,TRBD1,-,AWSLTGGSGNTIY
13,TRBV2,TRBD1,-,ASSDQGASNQPQH
12,TRBV5-4,-,-,ASESSDRSYGYT
16,TRBV9,-,-,ASSPRRSEPYSGNTIY
13,TRBV14,-,-,ASSQGVILNEKLF
12,TRBV6-1,TRBD1,-,ASTKTQGDQPQH
12,TRBV7-9,TRBD1,-,ASNAGQVNEKLF
14,TRBV19,TRBD1,few,ASSMGFRTGGTEAF
11,TRBV5-1,-,-,ASSFEGTDTQY
11,TRBV6-6,-,-,ASRQDGNTEAF
17,TRBV7-8,-,-,ASSLRIPGLWSSGNTIY
12,TRBV30,TRBD1,-,AWSSRDRVPEQF
12,TRBV6-5,TRBD1,-,ASSRDRDSYEQY
11,TRBV5-3,-,-,ARSSFGTDTQY
16,TRBV4-1,TRBD2,-,ASSQERSGGPTYNEQF
12,TRBV18,-,-,ASSPNGDYYGYT
11,TRBV9,-,-,ASSVELQGELF
11,TRBV9,-,-,ASSAGTIYEQY
13,TRBV18,-,-,ASSPLGETNTEAF
11,TRBV29-1,-,-,SVLAVSTDTQY
12,TRBV5-1,-,-,ASSLGSSYNEQF
14,TRBV19,TRBD1,few,ASIDWGQGWHAEAF
13,TRBV12-5,TRBD1,-,ASGLLQGAVGEQF
13,TRBV27,TRBD1,-,ASSRGPPTGGEQY
13,TRBV28,TRBD1,-,ASSFPGQDKYGYT
12,TRBV19,TRBD1,-,ASTEGGPNSPLH
12,TRBV10-1,-,-,ASSESFLSDTQY
13,TRBV5-5,TRBD2,-,ASSSYSGDQETQY
13,TRBV6-5,-,-,ASRVGLLNNSPLH
11,TRBV7-9,-,-,ASSLAGDYEQY
12,TRBV2,-,-,ASSGLTVGTEAF
10,TRBV11-2,-,once,ASSRRQAEQY
13,TRBV5-1,TRBD2,-,ASSLVAGSGDTQY
16,TRBV9,TRBD2,-,ASSVAVQRGGSTDTQY
10,TRBV6-4,TRBD2,-,ASGREGGLQF
12,TRBV5-1,TRBD1,few,ASSPLTGGFGYT
13,TRBV5-1,TRBD1,-,ASSFLDRVDGELF
11,TRBV28,TRBD1,-,ASSWTGGPLPV